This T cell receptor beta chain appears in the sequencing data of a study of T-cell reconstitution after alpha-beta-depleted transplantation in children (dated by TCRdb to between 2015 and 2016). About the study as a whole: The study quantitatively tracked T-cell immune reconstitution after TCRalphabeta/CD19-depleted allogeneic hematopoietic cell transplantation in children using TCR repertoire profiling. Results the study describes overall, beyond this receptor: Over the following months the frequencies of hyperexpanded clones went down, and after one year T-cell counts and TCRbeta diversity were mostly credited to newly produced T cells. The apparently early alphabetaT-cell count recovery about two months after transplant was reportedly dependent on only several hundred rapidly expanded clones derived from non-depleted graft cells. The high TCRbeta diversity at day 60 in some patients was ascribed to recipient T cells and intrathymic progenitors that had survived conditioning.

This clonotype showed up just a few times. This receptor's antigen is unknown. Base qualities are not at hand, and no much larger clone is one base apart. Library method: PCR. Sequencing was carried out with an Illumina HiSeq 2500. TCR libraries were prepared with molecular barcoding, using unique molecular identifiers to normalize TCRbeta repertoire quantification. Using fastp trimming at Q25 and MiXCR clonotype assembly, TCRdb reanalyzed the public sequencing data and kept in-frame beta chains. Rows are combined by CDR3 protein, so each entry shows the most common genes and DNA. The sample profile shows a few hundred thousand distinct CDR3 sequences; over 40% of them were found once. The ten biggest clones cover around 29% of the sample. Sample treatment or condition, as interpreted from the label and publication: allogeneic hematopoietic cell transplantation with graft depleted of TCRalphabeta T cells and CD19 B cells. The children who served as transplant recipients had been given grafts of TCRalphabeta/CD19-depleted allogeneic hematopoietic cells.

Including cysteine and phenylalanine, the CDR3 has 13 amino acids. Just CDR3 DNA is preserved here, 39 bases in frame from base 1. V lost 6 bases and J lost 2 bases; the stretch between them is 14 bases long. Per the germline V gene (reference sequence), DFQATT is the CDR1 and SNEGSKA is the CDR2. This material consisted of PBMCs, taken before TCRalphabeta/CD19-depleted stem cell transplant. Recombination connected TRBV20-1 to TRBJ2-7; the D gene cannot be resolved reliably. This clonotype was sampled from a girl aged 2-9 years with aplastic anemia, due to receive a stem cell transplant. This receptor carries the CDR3 CSAQKTPAYEQYF. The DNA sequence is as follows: TGCAGTGCCCAGAAGACTCCTGCCTACGAGCAGTACTTC.